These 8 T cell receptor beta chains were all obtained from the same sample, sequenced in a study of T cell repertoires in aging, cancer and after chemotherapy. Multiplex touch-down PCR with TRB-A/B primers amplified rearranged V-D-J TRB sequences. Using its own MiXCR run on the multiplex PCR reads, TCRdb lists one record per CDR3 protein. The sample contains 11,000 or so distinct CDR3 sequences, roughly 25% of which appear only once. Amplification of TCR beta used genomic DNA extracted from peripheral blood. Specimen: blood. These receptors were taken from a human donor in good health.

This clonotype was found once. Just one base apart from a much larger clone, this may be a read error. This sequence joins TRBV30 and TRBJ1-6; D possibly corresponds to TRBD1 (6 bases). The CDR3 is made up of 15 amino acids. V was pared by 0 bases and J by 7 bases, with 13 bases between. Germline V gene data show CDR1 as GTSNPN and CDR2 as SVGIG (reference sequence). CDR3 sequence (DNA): TGTGCCTGGAGTGTATCGTCAGGGGTGAATTCACCCCTCCACTTT. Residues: CAWSVSSGVNSPLHF.

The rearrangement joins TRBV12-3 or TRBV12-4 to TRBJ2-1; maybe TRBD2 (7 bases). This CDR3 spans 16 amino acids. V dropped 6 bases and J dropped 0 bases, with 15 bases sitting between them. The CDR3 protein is CASRVLGGASYNEQFF. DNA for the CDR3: TGTGCCAGCAGAGTCCTTGGGGGGGCCTCCTACAATGAGCAGTTCTTC.

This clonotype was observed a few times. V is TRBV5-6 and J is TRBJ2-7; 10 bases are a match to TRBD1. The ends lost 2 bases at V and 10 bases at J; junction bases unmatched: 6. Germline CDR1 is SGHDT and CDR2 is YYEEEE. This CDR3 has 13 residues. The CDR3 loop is CASSFLGQGDQYF. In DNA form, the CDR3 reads TGTGCCAGCAGCTTCCTAGGACAGGGGGACCAGTACTTC. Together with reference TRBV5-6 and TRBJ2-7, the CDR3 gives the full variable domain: DAGVTQSPTHLIKTRGQQVTLRCSPKSGHDTVSWYQQALGQGPQFIFQYYEEEERQRGNFPDRFSGHQFPNYSSELNVNALLLGDSALYLCASSFLGQGDQYFGPGTRLTVT.

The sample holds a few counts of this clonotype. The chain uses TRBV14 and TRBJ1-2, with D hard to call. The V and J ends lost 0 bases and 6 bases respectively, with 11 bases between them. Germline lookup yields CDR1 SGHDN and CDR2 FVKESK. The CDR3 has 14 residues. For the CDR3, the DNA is TGTGCCAGCAGCCAAGAATTGGCAGGCCATGGCTACACCTTC. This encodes CASSQELAGHGYTF.

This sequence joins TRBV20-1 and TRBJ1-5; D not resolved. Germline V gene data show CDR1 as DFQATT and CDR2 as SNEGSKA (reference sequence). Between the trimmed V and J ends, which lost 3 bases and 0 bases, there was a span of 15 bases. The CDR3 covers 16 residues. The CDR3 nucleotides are TGCAGTGCTAGGGGAGGAAGTTTCGGTAGCAATCAGCCCCAGCATTTT. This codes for CSARGGSFGSNQPQHF.

The CDR3, as DNA: TGTGCCAGCAGCCAATCGCTCAGCGTGGACAGGGTTGGCTCACCCCTCCACTTT. It specifies CASSQSLSVDRVGSPLHF. This chain connects TRBV4-2 to TRBJ1-6, with 8 bases that match TRBD1. This CDR3 comprises 18 residues. The V and J ends lost 2 bases and 10 bases, in that order; junction bases with no gene match: 16. CDR1 LGHNA and CDR2 YNFKEQ come from the germline V gene.

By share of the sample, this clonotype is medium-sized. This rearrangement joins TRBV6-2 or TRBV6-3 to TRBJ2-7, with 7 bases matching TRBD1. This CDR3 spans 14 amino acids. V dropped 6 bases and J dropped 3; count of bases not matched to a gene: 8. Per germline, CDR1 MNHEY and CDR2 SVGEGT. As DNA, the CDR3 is TGTGCCAGCAGGAACTACAGGGGTTTCTACGAGCAGTACTTC. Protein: CASRNYRGFYEQYF.

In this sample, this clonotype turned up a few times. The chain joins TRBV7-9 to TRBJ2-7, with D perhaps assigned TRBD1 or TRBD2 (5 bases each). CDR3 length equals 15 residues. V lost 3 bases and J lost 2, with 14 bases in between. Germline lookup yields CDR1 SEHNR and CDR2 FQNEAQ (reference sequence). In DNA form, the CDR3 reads TGTGCCAGCAGCTTCGTCGGGACCCCGCCCTACGAGCAGTACTTC. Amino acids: CASSFVGTPPYEQYF.